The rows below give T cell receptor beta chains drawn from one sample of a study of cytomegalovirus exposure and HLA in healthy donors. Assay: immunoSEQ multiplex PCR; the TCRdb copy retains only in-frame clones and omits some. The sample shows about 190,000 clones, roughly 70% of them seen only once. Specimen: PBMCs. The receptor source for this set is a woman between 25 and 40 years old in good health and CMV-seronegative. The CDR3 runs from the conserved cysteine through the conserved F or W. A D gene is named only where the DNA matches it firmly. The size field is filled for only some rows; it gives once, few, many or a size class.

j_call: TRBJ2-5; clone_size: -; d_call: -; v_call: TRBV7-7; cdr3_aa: CASSSRAGWQETQYF; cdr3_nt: TGTGCTAGCAGCTCCCGGGCAGGGTGGCAAGAGACCCAGTACTTC
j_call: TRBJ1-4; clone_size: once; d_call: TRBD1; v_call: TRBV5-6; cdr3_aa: CASSWGTGTTNEKLFF; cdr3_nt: TGTGCCAGCAGCTGGGGGACAGGCACAACTAATGAAAAACTGTTTTTT
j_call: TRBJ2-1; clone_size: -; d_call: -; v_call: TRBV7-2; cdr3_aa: CASSLHSSSYNEQFF; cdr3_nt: TGTGCCAGCAGCTTACACTCGAGCTCCTACAATGAGCAGTTCTTC
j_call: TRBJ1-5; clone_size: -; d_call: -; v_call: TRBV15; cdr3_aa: CATSRTNSLKLNQPQHF; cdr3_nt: TGTGCCACCAGCAGAACGAATAGTTTAAAACTTAATCAGCCCCAGCATTTT
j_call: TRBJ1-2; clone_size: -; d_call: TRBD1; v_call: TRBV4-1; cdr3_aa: CASSQGWTGRYGYTF; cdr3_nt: TGCGCCAGCAGCCAGGGCTGGACAGGGCGGTATGGCTACACCTTC
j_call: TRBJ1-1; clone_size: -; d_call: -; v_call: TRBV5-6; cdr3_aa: CASSLPTGNTEAFF; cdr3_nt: TGTGCCAGCAGCTTACCTACGGGGAACACTGAAGCTTTCTTT
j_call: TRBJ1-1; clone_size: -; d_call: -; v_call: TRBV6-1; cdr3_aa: CASSARGVDTEAFF; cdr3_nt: TGTGCCAGCAGTGCCAGGGGAGTGGACACTGAAGCTTTCTTT
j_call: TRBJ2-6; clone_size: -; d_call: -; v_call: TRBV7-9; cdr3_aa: CASTPVGANVLTF; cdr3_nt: TGTGCCAGCACCCCGGTTGGGGCCAACGTCCTGACTTTC
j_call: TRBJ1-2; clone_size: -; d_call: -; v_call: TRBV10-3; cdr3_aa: CAISEAGTGLYTF; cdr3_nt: TGTGCCATCAGTGAGGCGGGGACGGGACTCTACACCTTC
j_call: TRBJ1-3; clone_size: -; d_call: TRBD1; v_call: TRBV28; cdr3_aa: CASSSTGGAGNTIYF; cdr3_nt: TGTGCCAGCAGTTCTACAGGGGGCGCTGGAAACACCATATATTTT
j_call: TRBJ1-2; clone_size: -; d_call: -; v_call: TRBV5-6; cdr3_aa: CASSLYAGPPYGYTF; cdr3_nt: TGTGCCAGCAGCTTGTATGCAGGGCCACCTTATGGCTACACCTTC
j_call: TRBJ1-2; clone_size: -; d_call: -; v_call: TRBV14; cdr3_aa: CASSQEVSTGYGYTF; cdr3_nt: TGTGCCAGCAGCCAAGAGGTGTCCACTGGCTATGGCTACACCTTC
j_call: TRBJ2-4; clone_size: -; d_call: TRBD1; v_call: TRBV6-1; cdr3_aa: CASSPQWDREGIQYF; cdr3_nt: TGTGCCAGCAGTCCGCAATGGGACAGGGAGGGCATTCAGTACTTC
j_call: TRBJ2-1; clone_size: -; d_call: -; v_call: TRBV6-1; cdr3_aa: CASSETNNEQFF; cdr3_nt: TGTGCCAGCAGTGAGACAAACAATGAGCAGTTCTTC
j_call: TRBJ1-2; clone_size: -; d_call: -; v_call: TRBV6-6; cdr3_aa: CASSSLTSYGYTF; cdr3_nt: TGTGCCAGCAGTTCACTTACGAGCTATGGCTACACCTTC
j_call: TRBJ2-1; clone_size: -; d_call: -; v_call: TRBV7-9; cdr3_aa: CASSPGGSRAYNEQFF; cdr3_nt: TGTGCCAGCAGCCCCGGGGGATCGCGGGCCTACAATGAGCAGTTCTTC
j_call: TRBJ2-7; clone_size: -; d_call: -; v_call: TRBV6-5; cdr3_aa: CASSYVKGGYEQYF; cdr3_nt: TGTGCCAGCAGTTACGTCAAGGGGGGGTACGAGCAGTACTTC
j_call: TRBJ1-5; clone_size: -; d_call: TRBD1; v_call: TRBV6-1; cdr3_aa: CASDHRGGNQPQHF; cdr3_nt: TGTGCCAGCGACCACAGGGGCGGCAATCAGCCCCAGCATTTT
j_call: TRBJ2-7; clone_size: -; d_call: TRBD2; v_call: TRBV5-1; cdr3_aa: CASSPTSGALQQYF; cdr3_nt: TGCGCCAGCAGCCCGACTAGCGGGGCCCTTCAGCAGTACTTC
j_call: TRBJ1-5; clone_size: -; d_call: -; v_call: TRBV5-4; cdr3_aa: CASSSGGGQPQHF; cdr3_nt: TGTGCCAGCAGCTCTGGGGGGGGACAGCCCCAGCATTTT
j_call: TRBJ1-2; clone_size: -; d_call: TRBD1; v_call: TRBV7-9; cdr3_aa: CASSPGTGYGYTF; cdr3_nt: TGTGCCAGCAGCCCAGGGACAGGGTATGGCTACACCTTC
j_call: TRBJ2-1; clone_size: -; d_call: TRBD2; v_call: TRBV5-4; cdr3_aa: CASTWGTSEIF; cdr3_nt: TGTGCCAGCACCTGGGGGACTAGCGAGATCTTC
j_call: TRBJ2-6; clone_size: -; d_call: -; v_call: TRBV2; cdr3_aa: CASVLNSGANVLTF; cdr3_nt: TGTGCCAGCGTCCTAAACTCTGGGGCCAACGTCCTGACTTTC
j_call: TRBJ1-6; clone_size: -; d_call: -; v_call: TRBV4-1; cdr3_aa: CASSQGPGQTNSPLHF; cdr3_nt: TGCGCCAGCAGCCAAGGCCCGGGACAAACGAATTCACCCCTCCACTTT
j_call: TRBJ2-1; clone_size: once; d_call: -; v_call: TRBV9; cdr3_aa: CASSVSPGTYNEQFF; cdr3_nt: TGTGCCAGCAGCGTAAGCCCGGGGACCTACAATGAGCAGTTCTTC
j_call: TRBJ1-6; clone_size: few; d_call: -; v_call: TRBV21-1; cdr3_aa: CASITDNWGDSPLHF; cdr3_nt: TGTGCCAGCATTACGGACAACTGGGGGGATTCACCCCTCCACTTT
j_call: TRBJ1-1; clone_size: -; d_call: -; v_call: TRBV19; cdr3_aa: CASSNEMTPRKNTEAFF; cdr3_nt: TGTGCCAGTAGTAACGAAATGACCCCCAGGAAAAACACTGAAGCTTTCTTT
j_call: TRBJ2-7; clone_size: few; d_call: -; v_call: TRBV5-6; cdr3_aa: CASSLEPGPWYF; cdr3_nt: TGTGCCAGCAGCTTGGAGCCAGGTCCCTGGTACTTC
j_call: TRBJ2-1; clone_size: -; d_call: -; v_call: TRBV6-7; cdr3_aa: CASSLRAEATYNEQFF; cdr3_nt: TGTGCCAGCAGTTTACGAGCGGAGGCGACCTACAATGAGCAGTTCTTC
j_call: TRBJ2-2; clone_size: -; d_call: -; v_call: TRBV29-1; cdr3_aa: CSSRQGSGNTGELFF; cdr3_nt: TGCAGCTCACGTCAGGGTAGCGGGAACACCGGGGAGCTGTTTTTT
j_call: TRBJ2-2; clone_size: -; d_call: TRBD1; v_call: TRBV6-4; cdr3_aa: CASSWDRNTGELFF; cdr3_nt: TGTGCCAGCAGTTGGGACAGAAACACCGGGGAGCTGTTTTTT
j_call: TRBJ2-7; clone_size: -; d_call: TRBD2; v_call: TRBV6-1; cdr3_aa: CASSEVTSGAYEQYF; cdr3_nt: TGTGCCAGCAGTGAAGTCACTAGCGGGGCCTACGAGCAGTACTTC
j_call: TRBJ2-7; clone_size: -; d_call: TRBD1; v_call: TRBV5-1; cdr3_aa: CASSSTGSEQYF; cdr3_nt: TGCGCCAGCAGCTCGACAGGGAGCGAGCAGTACTTC
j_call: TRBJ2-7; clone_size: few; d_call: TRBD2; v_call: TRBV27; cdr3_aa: CASSLSGTSDYEQYF; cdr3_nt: TGTGCCAGCAGTTTATCCGGGACTAGCGACTACGAGCAGTACTTC
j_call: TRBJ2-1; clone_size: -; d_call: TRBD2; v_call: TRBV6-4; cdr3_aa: CASSATGTSGSWEQFF; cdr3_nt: TGTGCCAGCAGTGCCACCGGGACTAGCGGTTCTTGGGAGCAGTTCTTC
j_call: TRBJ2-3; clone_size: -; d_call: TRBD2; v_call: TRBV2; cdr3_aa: CASSLLAGNTDTQYF; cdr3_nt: TGTGCCAGCAGTTTGCTAGCGGGTAACACAGATACGCAGTATTTT
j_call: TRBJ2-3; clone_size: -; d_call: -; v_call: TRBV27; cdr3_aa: CASSLYKGGSTDTQYF; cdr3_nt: TGTGCCAGCAGTTTATACAAGGGCGGGAGCACAGATACGCAGTATTTT
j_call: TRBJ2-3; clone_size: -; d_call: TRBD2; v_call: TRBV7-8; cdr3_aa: CASSLETSRITQYF; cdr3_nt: TGTGCCAGCAGCTTGGAGACTAGCAGGATTACGCAGTATTTT
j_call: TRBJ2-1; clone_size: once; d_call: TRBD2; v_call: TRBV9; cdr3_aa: CASSPGAGDVSYNEQFF; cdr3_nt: TGTGCCAGCAGCCCTGGGGCGGGAGATGTCTCCTACAATGAGCAGTTCTTC
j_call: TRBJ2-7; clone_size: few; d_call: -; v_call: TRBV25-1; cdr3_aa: CASQNSDSPTYEQYF; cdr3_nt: TGTGCCAGCCAAAATTCGGACAGCCCTACCTACGAGCAGTACTTC
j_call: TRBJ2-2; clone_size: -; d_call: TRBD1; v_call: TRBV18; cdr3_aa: CASSLSRDRMITGELFF; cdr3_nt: TGTGCCAGCTCACTCAGTCGGGACAGGATGATCACCGGGGAGCTGTTTTTT
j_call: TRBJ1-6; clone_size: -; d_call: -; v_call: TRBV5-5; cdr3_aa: CASGILAGANSPLHF; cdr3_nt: TGTGCCAGCGGAATTCTGGCAGGGGCGAATTCACCCCTCCACTTT
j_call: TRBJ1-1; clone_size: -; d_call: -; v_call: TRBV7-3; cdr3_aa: CASSHEGVRGNTEAFF; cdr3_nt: TGTGCCAGCAGCCACGAGGGAGTTCGGGGGAACACTGAAGCTTTCTTT
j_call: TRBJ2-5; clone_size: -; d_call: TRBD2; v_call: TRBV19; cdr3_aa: CASSPSGTQETQYF; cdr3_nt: TGTGCCAGTAGCCCTAGCGGGACCCAAGAGACCCAGTACTTC
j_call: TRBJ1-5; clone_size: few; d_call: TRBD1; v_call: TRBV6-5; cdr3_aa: CASSQTGNSNQPQHF; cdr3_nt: TGTGCCAGCAGTCAGACAGGGAATAGCAATCAGCCCCAGCATTTT
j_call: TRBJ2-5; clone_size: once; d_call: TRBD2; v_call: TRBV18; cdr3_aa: CASSPRLAGIQRAETQYF; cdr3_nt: TGTGCCAGCTCTCCGCGACTAGCGGGTATCCAAAGGGCCGAGACCCAGTACTTC
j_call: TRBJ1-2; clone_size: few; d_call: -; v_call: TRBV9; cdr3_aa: CASSPLRGHGGYTF; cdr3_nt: TGTGCCAGCAGCCCCCTCCGAGGTCATGGCGGCTACACCTTC
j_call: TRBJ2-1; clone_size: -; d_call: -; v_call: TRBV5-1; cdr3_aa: CASSISGVSYNEQFF; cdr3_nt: TGCGCCAGCAGCATCTCGGGGGTCTCCTACAATGAGCAGTTCTTC
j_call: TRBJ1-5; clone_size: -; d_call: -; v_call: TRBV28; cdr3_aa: CASRGTDYQPQHF; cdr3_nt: TGTGCCAGCAGGGGGACTGACTATCAGCCCCAGCATTTT
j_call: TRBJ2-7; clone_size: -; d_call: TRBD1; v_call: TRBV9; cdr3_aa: CASSLRQGVGEQYF; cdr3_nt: TGTGCCAGCAGCCTACGACAGGGGGTGGGTGAGCAGTACTTC
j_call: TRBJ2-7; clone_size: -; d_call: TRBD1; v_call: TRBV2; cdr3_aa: CASSKQGNEQYF; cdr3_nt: TGTGCCAGCAGTAAACAGGGGAACGAGCAGTACTTC
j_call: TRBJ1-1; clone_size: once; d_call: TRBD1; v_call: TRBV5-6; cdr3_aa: CASSLAIRGTGLNTEAFF; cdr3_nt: TGTGCCAGCAGCTTGGCTATTCGTGGGACAGGGCTGAACACTGAAGCTTTCTTT
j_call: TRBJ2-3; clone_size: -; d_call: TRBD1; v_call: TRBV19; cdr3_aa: CASSITGGTDTQYF; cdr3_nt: TGTGCCAGTAGTATTACAGGGGGGACAGATACGCAGTATTTT
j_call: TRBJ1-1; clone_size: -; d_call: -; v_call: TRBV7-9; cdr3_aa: CASSLSGLSRMNTEAFF; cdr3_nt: TGTGCCAGCAGCTTATCTGGACTGAGTCGCATGAACACTGAAGCTTTCTTT
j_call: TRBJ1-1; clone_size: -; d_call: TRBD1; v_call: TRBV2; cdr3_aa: CASSETGGVLWANTEAFF; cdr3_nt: TGTGCCAGCAGCGAAACAGGGGGCGTATTATGGGCGAACACTGAAGCTTTCTTT
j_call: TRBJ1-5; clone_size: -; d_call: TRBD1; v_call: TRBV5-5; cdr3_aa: CASSLAGGSQPQHF; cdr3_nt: TGTGCCAGCAGCTTAGCAGGGGGTAGTCAGCCCCAGCATTTT
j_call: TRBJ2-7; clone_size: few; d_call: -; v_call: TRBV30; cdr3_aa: CAWIPDSVSAEQYF; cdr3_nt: TGTGCCTGGATCCCTGACAGCGTATCTGCCGAGCAGTACTTC
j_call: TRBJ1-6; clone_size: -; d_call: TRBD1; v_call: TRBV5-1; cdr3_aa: CASSDRDRYSPLHF; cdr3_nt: TGCGCCAGCAGCGACCGGGACAGGTATTCACCCCTCCACTTT
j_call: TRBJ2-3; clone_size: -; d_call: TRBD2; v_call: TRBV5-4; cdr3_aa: CASSAAGTSYPDTQYF; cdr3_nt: TGTGCCAGCAGCGCGGCCGGGACTAGTTACCCAGATACGCAGTATTTT